These 5 T cell receptor beta chains were all obtained from the same sample, sequenced in a study of blood T cell repertoires in COVID-19. Data came from immunoSEQ multiplex PCR; TCRdb stores just in-frame clones and leaves some out. The data contain 200,000 to 250,000 clones, around nine tenths of them singletons. The sequencing input was peripheral blood. The source of these receptors is a woman aged 70-85 years with active or convalescent COVID-19.

CDR3 in amino acids: CASSEWPYGYTF. Written as DNA, the CDR3 is TGTGCCAGCAGTGAGTGGCCGTATGGCTACACCTTC. This chain joins TRBV2 and TRBJ1-2; D is unresolved. V lost 3 bases and J 5 bases, leaving 7 bases between the germline ends. The length of the CDR3 is 12 residues. Germline values: CDR1 SNHLY, CDR2 FYNNEI. Filled out from reference TRBV2 and TRBJ1-2, the complete variable domain reads EPEVTQTPSHQVTQMGQEVILRCVPISNHLYFYWYRQILGQKVEFLVSFYNNEISEKSEIFDDQFSVERPDGSNFTLKIRSTKLEDSAMYFCASSEWPYGYTFGSGTRLTVV.

The chain has TRBV15 and TRBJ1-2; 8 nucleotides line up with TRBD1. After removal of 0 bases from V and 4 bases from J, the junction contained 13 bases not matched to a gene. Germline V gene data show CDR1 as LNHNV and CDR2 as YYDKDF (reference sequence). This CDR3 has 18 residues. CDR3 DNA: TGTGCCACCAGCAGAGATATGGGACAGGCCCGAGCTGGCTATGGCTACACCTTC. Translating it yields CATSRDMGQARAGYGYTF.

The chain is built from TRBV5-1 and TRBJ1-3, with D perhaps TRBD1 (6 bases). The CDR3 length is 15 residues. V lost 2 bases, J lost 4 bases, and 13 bases lay in between. The germline CDR1 and CDR2 sequences are SGHRS and YFSETQ. In DNA form, the CDR3 reads TGCGCCAGCAGCTTTGGGGGCGCGAGGGGAAACACCATATATTTT. Encoded protein: CASSFGGARGNTIYF. Complete variable domain (other parts from reference TRBV5-1 and TRBJ1-3): KAGVTQTPRYLIKTRGQQVTLSCSPISGHRSVSWYQQTPGQGLQFLFEYFSETQRNKGNFPGRFSGRQFSNSRSEMNVSTLELGDSALYLCASSFGGARGNTIYFGEGSWLTVV.

The chain couples TRBV5-1 to TRBJ2-3; 9 bases match TRBD1. Unmatched junction bases numbered 3, after V lost 1 base and J lost 3 bases. There are 15 residues in the CDR3. The V gene's germline CDR1 is SGHRS and CDR2 YFSETQ. The CDR3 DNA reads as TGCGCCAGCAGCTTGTGGACAGGGGCGACAGATACGCAGTATTTT. Translated, it gives CASSLWTGATDTQYF.

This clone was seen a single time. This sequence joins TRBV6-2 or TRBV6-3 and TRBJ1-1; a weak D match, TRBD1 (6 bases). Germline assignment: CDR1 MNHEY and CDR2 SVGEGT. Trimming pared 2 bases from V and 0 bases from J, leaving 10 bases between. The CDR3 is made up of 15 amino acids. CDR3 in amino acids: CASSYGQRLNTEAFF. In DNA form, the CDR3 reads TGTGCCAGCAGTTACGGACAGAGGTTGAACACTGAAGCTTTCTTT.